This TCR beta chain originates from a study of blood T cell repertoires in COVID-19. The V gene lost 0 bases and the J gene lost 5 bases, with 14 bases spanning the gap. This CDR3 has 16 residues. Germline V gene data show CDR1 as SNHLY and CDR2 as FYNNEI. This clone was seen once. Sequenced by immunoSEQ multiplex PCR; TCRdb stores in-frame clones only, minus some. The sample contains about 180,000 clones, about 86% of which appear only once. This TCR came from a man aged 45-65 years with active or convalescent COVID-19. Sequenced sample: peripheral blood. J is TRBJ1-5 and V is TRBV2; a possible D gene is TRBD1 (5 bases). The CDR3 sequence is CASSEAFSGIDQPQHF. The CDR3 DNA reads TGTGCCAGCAGTGAAGCGTTTTCAGGGATCGATCAGCCCCAGCATTTT. The full variable domain, its missing parts supplied by reference TRBV2 and TRBJ1-5, is EPEVTQTPSHQVTQMGQEVILRCVPISNHLYFYWYRQILGQKVEFLVSFYNNEISEKSEIFDDQFSVERPDGSNFTLKIRSTKLEDSAMYFCASSEAFSGIDQPQHFGDGTRLSIL.